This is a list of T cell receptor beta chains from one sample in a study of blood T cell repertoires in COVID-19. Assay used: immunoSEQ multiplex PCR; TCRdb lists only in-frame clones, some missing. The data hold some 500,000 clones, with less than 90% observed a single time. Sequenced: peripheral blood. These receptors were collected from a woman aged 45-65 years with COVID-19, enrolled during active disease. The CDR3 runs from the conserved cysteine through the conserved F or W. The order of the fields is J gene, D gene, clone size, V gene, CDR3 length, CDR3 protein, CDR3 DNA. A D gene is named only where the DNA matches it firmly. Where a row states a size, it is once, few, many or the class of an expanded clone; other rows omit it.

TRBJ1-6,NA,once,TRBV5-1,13,CASRESGKSPLHF,TGCGCCAGCAGGGAGTCGGGTAAATCACCCCTCCACTTT
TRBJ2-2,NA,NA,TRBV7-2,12,CASSSYTGELFF,TGTGCCAGCAGCTCCTACACCGGGGAGCTGTTTTTT
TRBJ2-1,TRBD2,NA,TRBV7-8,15,CASSLAVGTNNEQFF,TGTGCCAGCAGCTTAGCTGTTGGGACTAACAATGAGCAGTTCTTC
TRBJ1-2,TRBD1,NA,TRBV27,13,CASSFDRGQGYTF,TGTGCCAGCAGTTTTGATAGGGGGCAAGGCTACACCTTC
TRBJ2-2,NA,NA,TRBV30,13,CAWRRQSTGELFF,TGTGCCTGGAGGAGACAGAGCACCGGGGAGCTGTTTTTT
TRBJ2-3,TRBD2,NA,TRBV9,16,CASSVGNSGGQDTQYF,TGTGCCAGCAGCGTCGGTAATAGCGGGGGACAGGATACGCAGTATTTT
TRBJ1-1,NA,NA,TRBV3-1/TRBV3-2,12,CASSQIQGRAFF,TGTGCCAGCAGCCAAATACAGGGTAGGGCTTTCTTT
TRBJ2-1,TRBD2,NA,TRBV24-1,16,CATSDGGGGFYNEQFF,TGTGCCACCAGTGATGGGGGGGGTGGGTTTTACAATGAGCAGTTCTTC
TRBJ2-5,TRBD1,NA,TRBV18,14,CASSPPDREETQYF,TGTGCCAGCTCACCACCCGACAGGGAGGAGACCCAGTACTTC
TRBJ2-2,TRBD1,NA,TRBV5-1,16,CASSLGQGALSGELFF,TGCGCCAGCAGCTTAGGACAGGGGGCTTTGTCCGGGGAGCTGTTTTTT
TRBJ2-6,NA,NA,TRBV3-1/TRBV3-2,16,CASSQHGGRGANVLTF,TGTGCCAGCAGCCAACACGGGGGGCGCGGGGCCAACGTCCTGACTTTC
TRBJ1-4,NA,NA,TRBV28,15,CASSGTGNPNEKLFF,TGTGCCAGCAGCGGCACAGGGAATCCTAATGAAAAACTGTTTTTT
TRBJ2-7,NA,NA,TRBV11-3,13,CASSSIQGGEQYF,TGTGCCAGCAGCTCGATACAGGGTGGCGAGCAGTACTTC
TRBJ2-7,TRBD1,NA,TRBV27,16,CASSPRGGTGYSEQYF,TGTGCCAGCAGTCCCCGGGGCGGGACAGGGTATAGCGAGCAGTACTTC
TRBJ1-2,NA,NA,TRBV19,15,CASSPREGGLYGYTF,TGTGCCAGTAGTCCCCGGGAGGGGGGCTTATATGGCTACACCTTC
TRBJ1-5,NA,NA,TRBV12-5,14,CASGFDFRDQPQHF,TGTGCTAGTGGTTTTGATTTCAGGGATCAGCCCCAGCATTTT
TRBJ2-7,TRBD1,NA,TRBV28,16,CASSFAGQGARNEQYF,TGTGCCAGCAGTTTCGCGGGACAGGGGGCGCGCAACGAGCAGTACTTC
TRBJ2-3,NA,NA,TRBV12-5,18,CASGPRLGTGTPTDTQYF,TGTGCTAGTGGTCCACGGTTAGGAACGGGGACACCTACAGATACGCAGTATTTT
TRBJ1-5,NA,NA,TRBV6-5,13,CASRRDNYQPQHF,TGTGCCAGCAGGAGGGACAACTATCAGCCCCAGCATTTT